What follows is one T cell receptor (beta chain) and its context. Ten or more counts support this clonotype. No antigen is known for it. Within one base of it there is no much larger clone, and no base qualities were kept. The data were obtained in a study of T-cell memory formation after mild COVID-19 (dated by TCRdb to the early 2020s). Study-wide context: TCR sequence clusters from the two donors were largely donor specific. Two young, previously healthy adult volunteers made up the cohort, one male and one female. Longitudinal TCRalpha and TCRbeta repertoire sequencing tracked T-cell clones expanding and contracting after mild COVID-19 in two donors.

As encoded in the germline V gene, CDR1 is SGHTA while CDR2 is FQGNSA. V gives up 5 bases and J gives up 1 base, and the segment between their germline ends measures 12 bases. The CDR3, cysteine through phenylalanine, is 14 amino acids long. Only the CDR3 part of the read is kept: 42 bases, read in frame from the first base. Ficoll-Paque density gradient centrifugation was the method used to isolate PBMCs. Reads for this sample came from an Illumina NovaSeq 6000. cDNA libraries for TCRalpha and TCRbeta were prepared by 5'RACE using constant-segment primers, with sample barcodes and unique molecular identifiers added. RNA was extracted from every sample with Trizol reagent. Library amplification was performed in two PCR steps, and a second sample barcode and Illumina TruSeq adapters were introduced in the second step. Sequencing of the libraries was done on an Illumina NovaSeq, producing 2 x 150 bp paired-end reads. The original pipeline was this. Demultiplexing of reads and collapsing into UMI-guided consensus sequences were performed with migec v1.2.7. With mixcr v2.1.11, UMI consensuses were aligned to TRA and TRB V and J templates and assembled into clonotypes. Expanded or contracted clonotypes were those called significant by both edgeR and NoisET, with noise models trained on biological replicates. For edgeR calls, the cutoffs were a false discovery rate-adjusted p below 0.01 and a log2 fold-change threshold of 1. PCA with hierarchical clustering of max-normalized trajectories of the 1000 most abundant clonotypes was used as exploratory dynamics analysis. Separately sequenced CD4+ and CD8+ repertoires were used to assign the CD4 or CD8 phenotype of responding clones. TCRdb reprocessed the public reads (quality trimming at Q25 with fastp, clone calling with MiXCR) and kept in-frame beta chains. Each CDR3 protein appears once, grouped with its most common genes and DNA. Here the V and J calls rest on TCRdb's processing, not on the authors' analysis. This sample comprises about 340,000 distinct CDR3 sequences, approximately 13% of them detected only once. The biggest ten clones account for 20% to 25% of the sample.

Summary of the overall study and its limitations: The second-wave clones that peaked on day 37 were not confirmed to be SARS-CoV-2 specific. The study included only a couple of mild cases, and larger cohorts that include severe cases with pre-infection samples were judged to be necessary. Clones contracting from day 15 to 85 had balanced CD4/CD8 phenotypes, while a second wave expanding from day 15 to 37 was biased towards CD4+. Some responding clones were detected in pre-infection memory, which suggested that pre-existing cross-reactive memory T cells had joined the SARS-CoV-2 response. Contracting CD4+ clones appeared mostly in the CM and EM memory subsets, whereas CD8+ clones were enriched in EMRA.

The sequence was obtained from a man between 18 and 35 years old who had mild COVID-19 (a few samples of this study predate the infection). The sample titles of this study are shuffled in the database, so cell type and time point are left out; the donor was told from shared clones. The material sequenced was PBMCs or a T cell subset sorted from them (not recorded which). The sequence is built from TRBV7-2 and TRBJ2-7; the D element might be TRBD1 or TRBD2, as each aligns at 6 bases. The DNA sequence follows: TGTGCCAGCAGCCCGGGGGCCACGTCCTACGAGCAGTACTTC. Translated, it reads CASSPGATSYEQYF.